This T cell receptor (beta chain) was found in a study of T cells after yellow fever vaccination. Study-wide findings and caveats: Booster sampling recovered most clones from primary vaccination (less than 97% CD4, approximately 88% CD8). Among all clonotypes, a small share was observed in both CD4 and CD8 compartments.

Universal primer sites and UMIs were introduced during 5'RACE template-switching synthesis of TCR cDNA. TCRdb used MiXCR to reprocess the 5' RACE reads, holding one entry per CDR3 protein. The table includes about 360,000 distinct CDR3 sequences, 6% to 8% detected once. About this clonotype itself: Its antigen is currently unknown.

Germline CDR1 and CDR2: SGHAT and FQNNGV. Deletions cut 3 bases from V and 8 bases from J, with 14 bases between. CDR3 length: 15 amino acids. This TCR was recovered from a man aged 25-45 years who received the YFV17D yellow fever vaccine. The rearrangement joins TRBV11-2 to TRBJ1-6; D uncertain. Sample: PBMCs, taken 5 days after the yellow fever booster vaccination. CDR3 bases: TGTGCCAGCAGCTTTCATGGAAGAAGTTATTCACCCCTCCACTTT. It yields the protein CASSFHGRSYSPLHF.